This T cell receptor beta chain originates from a study of TIL therapy for anti-PD-1-resistant metastatic lung cancer (dated by TCRdb to the early 2020s). General notes on the study: Enrolled patients had a median age of roughly 50 years (range roughly 35-85) and a median tumor PD-L1 proportion score of around 6%. Clonotypes were tracked across tumor, expanded TIL product and serial blood samples by T cell receptor beta sequencing of tumor and peripheral blood. A median non-synonymous tumor mutation burden of about 1.5 mutations per megabase was determined across the cohort by whole-exome sequencing. The cohort was predominantly lung adenocarcinoma, with four EGFR-mutant and two ALK-rearranged tumors, and half of patients were current or former smokers. Overall study outcomes, separate from this receptor: Generalizability was limited because the cohort was highly selected, with more treatment-naive, never-smoker and oncogene-addicted patients included than is typical. TIL culture showed high clonal turnover, with many enriched product clones undetected in the baseline tumor, suggesting clonal contraction rather than faithful expansion. The study protocol defined all tumor marker inferences as exploratory. Higher clonality and lower diversity were observed in expanded TIL cultures than in baseline intratumoral T cells (median clonality around 5.9% vs 31%, p < 0.0001).

From a lookup of the germline V gene (reference sequence), CDR1 and CDR2 are LGHDT and YNNKEL. The CDR3, cysteine through phenylalanine, is 16 amino acids long. The DNA shown is the 48-base CDR3, in frame from base 1. Trimmed from V: 3 bases; trimmed from J: 8 bases; junction bases lacking a gene match: 13. This sample's time point label indicates: pre-treatment sample, taken before nivolumab and TIL therapy. The baseline tumor samples were excised metastases, mostly pleural nodules or supraclavicular lymph nodes, taken from the same resection that was used to grow TIL. Before any PD-1/PD-L1 blockade was given, tumors were harvested, nivolumab was then administered, and patients who progressed went on to receive lymphodepletion, an infusion of expanded TIL, and IL-2. Between October 2017 and early 2020, a dual-center phase I trial enrolled adults who had stage 4 NSCLC. Samples were obtained from a single-arm, open-label phase I trial in which tumor-infiltrating lymphocyte therapy with nivolumab was evaluated in advanced non-small cell lung cancer. Parts of each resected tumor were snap-frozen in liquid nitrogen and kept at -80 degrees C. Tumor regions of interest were selected on H&E sections by laser-capture macrodissection, were pulverized into 15 mg aliquots, and were extracted with Qiagen Allprep kits.

TCR beta CDR3 regions were amplified from genomic DNA by bias-controlled multiplex PCR with the immunoSEQ v3 hsTCRB kit. An Illumina NextSeq 500 was used to sequence the TCR libraries, reaching around 2 million read pairs at survey level or 5-6 million at deep level. The source study handled its data this way. V, D and J genes were assigned, non-productive sequences were removed, and clonality was reported by immunoSEQ Analyzer software. To compare repertoires between infused TIL and blood, productive Simpson clonality was used along with the Morisita overlap index of productive TRB rearrangements. The table was pulled from immuneACCESS by TCRdb, which kept in-frame rearrangements only. Such tables lose some clones; where checked, under half of the loss comes from unresolved V genes, and the rest has no known cause. V and J calls and clone size are as listed in that table; D and trimming were resolved from the DNA. In all, the sample holds approximately 95,000 clones, and just over 65% of those were seen once. About a tenth of the sample comes from the top ten.

A note on this clone: The antigen it binds to is not known. No base quality information exists; no much larger clone differs at one position.

The specimen was tumor tissue, collected at baseline. The V and J segments used are TRBV3-1 (or the pseudogene TRBV3-2) and TRBJ2-1; 7 of the junction bases match TRBD2. The sequence derives from a person between 25 and 80 years old with non-small cell lung cancer. The CDR3 protein is CASSQMGFVSGHEQFF. Here is the DNA: TGTGCCAGCAGCCAGATGGGGTTTGTTAGCGGGCATGAGCAGTTCTTC.